These 18 T cell receptor beta chains came from one sample sequenced in a study of blood T cell repertoires in COVID-19. This table comes from immunoSEQ multiplex PCR, and its TCRdb copy is limited to in-frame clones, with some not included. The sample has tens of thousands of clones; approximately 91% are singletons. Sequences were obtained from peripheral blood. The receptors were gathered from a human donor in a cohort sampled during active COVID-19.

This chain joins TRBV3-1 (or the pseudogene TRBV3-2) and TRBJ2-1, with TRBD1 identical over 8 bases. CDR1 and CDR2 from the germline V gene are LGHDT and YNNKEL (reference sequence). The CDR3 loop spans 18 amino acids. V lost 1 base to trimming and J lost 0 bases; unmatched junction nucleotides: 8. CDR3 in DNA: TGTGCCAGCAGCCAAGCCTTGACAGGGGAGGACTCCTACAATGAGCAGTTCTTC. This gives the protein CASSQALTGEDSYNEQFF.

The rearrangement uses TRBV9 and TRBJ1-2; 9 positions agree with TRBD1. The CDR3 totals 15 residues. CDR1 SGDLS and CDR2 YYNGEE come from the germline V gene. V shed 4 bases, J shed 4 bases, and the junction held 8 bases outside the gene matches. CDR3 residues: CASSPRDREAYGYTF. CDR3 coding DNA: TGTGCCAGCAGCCCACGGGACAGGGAAGCCTATGGCTACACCTTC.

The chain carries TRBV19 and TRBJ2-3; 13 bases are shared with TRBD2. V was clipped by 7 bases and J by 0 bases; unmatched bases: 7. Germline assignment: CDR1 LNHDA and CDR2 SQIVND (reference sequence). This CDR3 comprises 17 residues. This CDR3 reads CASTRTSGGSSTDTQYF. DNA of the CDR3: TGTGCCAGTACCAGGACTAGCGGGGGATCTAGCACAGATACGCAGTATTTT.

V gene TRBV4-2 combines with J gene TRBJ1-3; 7 nucleotides align to TRBD1. The J segment lost 8 bases and the V segment lost 3 bases, leaving 7 bases of the junction unmatched. The germline CDR1 and CDR2 sequences are LGHNA and YNFKEQ. There are 14 residues in the CDR3. The CDR3: CASSQTGSGYTIYF. As DNA, the CDR3 is TGTGCCAGCAGCCAGACAGGGAGCGGTTACACCATATATTTT.

The chain is built from TRBV15 and TRBJ2-6; tentatively, D is TRBD2 (6 bases). The CDR3 extends over 18 amino acids. The ends were cut back, 1 base at V and 2 bases at J, with 15 bases in the middle. Germline CDR1 is LNHNV and CDR2 is YYDKDF (reference sequence). The CDR3 sequence is CATSRVKSGRTGANVLTF. In DNA form, the CDR3 reads TGTGCCACCAGCAGAGTAAAGTCAGGGAGGACTGGGGCCAACGTCCTGACTTTC.

The rearrangement links TRBV5-1 to TRBJ2-5, with 10 bases aligning to TRBD1. Losses at the gene ends were 2 bases for V and 3 bases for J; bases not matched to a gene: 1. Germline CDR1 and CDR2: SGHRS and YFSETQ. There are 14 residues in the CDR3. CDR3 sequence (DNA): TGCGCCAGCAGCTTCGGGACAGGGGAAGAGACCCAGTACTTC. Its translation is CASSFGTGEETQYF. Drawing the rest from reference TRBV5-1 and TRBJ2-5, the complete variable domain is KAGVTQTPRYLIKTRGQQVTLSCSPISGHRSVSWYQQTPGQGLQFLFEYFSETQRNKGNFPGRFSGRQFSNSRSEMNVSTLELGDSALYLCASSFGTGEETQYFGPGTRLLVL.

The V and J genes are TRBV4-3 and TRBJ2-5, with 7 bases matching TRBD2. With V trimmed by 4 bases and J by 1 base, 6 bases remained unmatched. From germline, CDR1 is LGHNA and CDR2 YSLEER. CDR3 length equals 15 residues. The CDR3 DNA is TGCGCCAGCAGCCGACAACTAGCGCCCCAAGAGACCCAGTACTTC. Translating it yields CASSRQLAPQETQYF.

As regards this clone: Other DNA sequences of this sample code for an identical CDR3. In nucleotides, the CDR3 is TGTGCCAGCAGTTACTCGACTAGCGGCTCCTACGAGCAGTACTTC. The encoded protein is CASSYSTSGSYEQYF. The genes are TRBV6-5 and TRBJ2-7; 9 bases fit TRBD2. This CDR3 has 15 residues. Germline V CDR1 and CDR2: MNHEY, SVGAGI. V was pared by 0 bases and J by 0 bases, with 0 bases of the junction left unmatched.

This rearrangement joins TRBV2 to TRBJ2-1, with 8 bases lining up with TRBD2. V shed 2 bases and J 8 bases; nucleotides not matched to a gene: 11. The CDR3 consists of 16 residues. The germline V gene encodes CDR1 SNHLY and CDR2 FYNNEI. The chain's CDR3 is CASSEFAGGPKDEQFF. The CDR3 DNA reads as TGTGCCAGCAGTGAATTTGCGGGAGGACCTAAAGATGAGCAGTTCTTC.

The chain recombines TRBV20-1 with TRBJ1-4, with 8 bases fitting TRBD1. Germline CDR1 DFQATT, CDR2 SNEGSKA (reference sequence). Trimming removed 5 bases from V and 13 bases from J; junction bases left unmatched: 6. The CDR3 loop spans 11 amino acids. The CDR3 loop is CSAPRGRRLFF. In DNA, the CDR3 is TGCAGTGCTCCCAGGGGGCGCAGACTGTTTTTT.

The chain employs TRBV19 and TRBJ2-7, with D perhaps TRBD1 (6 bases). Deletions cut 4 bases from V and 3 bases from J, with 7 bases between. CDR3 length equals 12 residues. Germline CDR1 LNHDA, CDR2 SQIVND (reference sequence). CDR3 residues: CASSRTDYEQYF. DNA for the CDR3: TGTGCCAGTAGTAGGACAGACTACGAGCAGTACTTC.

The rearrangement uses TRBV3-1 (or the pseudogene TRBV3-2) and TRBJ2-1, with 12 bases lining up with TRBD2. The CDR3 contains 16 residues. With 4 bases clipped from V and 4 bases from J, the junction kept 5 bases outside the gene matches. Germline CDR1 reads LGHDT; CDR2 reads YNNKEL (reference sequence). The CDR3 sequence is CASSPQTSGGYNEQFF. CDR3 nucleotide sequence: TGTGCCAGCAGCCCCCAGACTAGCGGGGGATACAATGAGCAGTTCTTC.

CDR3: CATTPGRANTGELFF. The DNA of the CDR3 is TGTGCCACCACCCCGGGCAGGGCGAACACCGGGGAGCTGTTTTTT. The rearrangement links TRBV6-6 to TRBJ2-2, with a tentative D call TRBD1 (5 bases). The CDR3 extends over 15 amino acids. Trimming pared 10 bases from V and 0 bases from J, leaving 15 bases between. CDR1 and CDR2 from the germline V gene are MNHNY and SVGAGI (reference sequence).

V usage is TRBV5-4 and J usage is TRBJ2-7, with D perhaps TRBD2 (5 bases). The CDR3 extends over 13 amino acids. Germline lookup yields CDR1 SGHNT and CDR2 YYREEE (reference sequence). The V end lost 4 bases, the J end lost 2 bases, and 10 bases lay between the germline ends. The CDR3 is CASSPDWAYEQYF. As DNA, the CDR3 is TGTGCCAGCAGCCCGGACTGGGCCTACGAGCAGTACTTC.

Here the CDR3 reads CASNEQGAVGYTF. For the CDR3, the DNA is TGCGCCAGCAACGAACAGGGGGCTGTTGGCTACACCTTC. The genes are TRBV5-1 and TRBJ1-2; 9 nucleotides align to TRBD1. The junction had 7 bases not matched to a gene; V was cut back by 6 bases and J by 7 bases. The CDR3 consists of 13 residues. Germline CDR1 reads SGHRS; CDR2 reads YFSETQ.

The chain employs TRBV19 and TRBJ2-1; the D is unclear. Germline CDR1 reads LNHDA; CDR2 reads SQIVND (reference sequence). The CDR3 is made up of 12 amino acids. Trimming shortened V by 2 bases and J by 8 bases, and 7 bases separated the two germline ends. CDR3 DNA: TGTGCCAGTAGTATATGGCAGGATGAGCAGTTCTTC. This translates into CASSIWQDEQFF.

CDR3 DNA: TGTGCCAGCAGCCGAGGGACAGGCAATTCACCCCTCCACTTT. Translating it yields CASSRGTGNSPLHF. This sequence joins TRBV3-1 (or the pseudogene TRBV3-2) and TRBJ1-6, with 8 bases aligning to TRBD1. This CDR3 has 14 amino acids. CDR1 and CDR2 (germline): LGHDT, YNNKEL (reference sequence). Trimming at V came to 4 bases and at J to 7 bases, leaving 3 bases not matched to a gene.

The chain combines TRBV7-9 with TRBJ2-3, with D tentatively TRBD2 (6 bases). The length of the CDR3 is 15 residues. Trimming pared 5 bases from V and 3 bases from J, leaving 15 bases between. Germline-derived CDR1 and CDR2 are SEHNR and FQNEAQ (reference sequence). The CDR3 loop reads CASSPKVAETDTQYF. The CDR3 DNA reads as TGTGCCAGCAGCCCGAAGGTAGCGGAAACAGATACGCAGTATTTT.